The next 20 T cell receptor beta chains were all read from a single sample in a study of CD8 T cells in Susac syndrome. The RNA, about 0.5 to 1 ug, was put through reverse transcription using random hexamers. A single record per CDR3 protein comes from TCRdb applying MiXCR to the immunoSEQ multiplex PCR reads. The profile covers around 300,000 distinct CDR3 sequences, with 85% appearing a single time and roughly 0.21% taken by the ten largest. Sequencing input: CD8+ T cells from PBMCs. The receptors derive from a human donor with multiple sclerosis.

The DNA for the CDR3 is TGTGCCAGCAGCCGGCCTAGCTGGTCTTCCTACGAGCAGTACTTC. Its translation is CASSRPSWSSYEQYF. The chain carries TRBV28 and TRBJ2-7, with a possible D match to TRBD2 (5 bases). With 6 bases removed from V and 1 base from J, the gap between germline ends came to 16 bases. CDR3 length: 15 amino acids. The germline V gene encodes CDR1 MDHEN and CDR2 SYDVKM.

The chain couples TRBV9 to TRBJ2-5, with 7 bases lining up with TRBD2. CDR3 length: 15 amino acids. The germline gives CDR1 SGDLS, CDR2 YYNGEE. V lost 0 bases, J lost 2 bases, and 4 bases stayed unmatched. This CDR3 reads CASSVAGGYQETQYF. Written as DNA, the CDR3 is TGTGCCAGCAGCGTAGCGGGAGGATATCAAGAGACCCAGTACTTC.

V and J are TRBV3-1 and TRBJ1-1, with D hard to call. This CDR3 comprises 13 residues. Looked up from germline, CDR1 is LGHDT and CDR2 is YNNKEL (reference sequence). Trimming shortened V by 0 bases and J by 7 bases, and 9 bases separated the two germline ends. CDR3 nucleotide sequence: TGTGCCAGCAGCCAAGAGCTAGGGCATGAAGCTTTCTTT. It translates to CASSQELGHEAFF.

This chain links TRBV9 with TRBJ2-7; possible D gene TRBD2, 6 bases. The CDR3 runs to 14 residues. In germline, CDR1 is SGDLS, CDR2 YYNGEE. The V end lost 4 bases, the J end lost 4 bases, and 15 bases lay between the germline ends. Written as DNA, the CDR3 is TGTGCCAGCAGCCCCGGGGGAGGTGGATACGAGCAGTACTTC. Its translation: CASSPGGGGYEQYF.

The rearrangement joins TRBV28 to TRBJ2-2; D might be TRBD2 (6 bases). This CDR3 comprises 13 residues. Germline CDR1 reads MDHEN; CDR2 reads SYDVKM. Trimming pared 2 bases from V and 7 bases from J, leaving 8 bases between. The CDR3 sequence: CASSLGEDGELFF. In DNA, the CDR3 is TGTGCCAGCAGTTTAGGGGAGGACGGGGAGCTGTTTTTT.

The chain combines TRBV4-1 with TRBJ2-6; D is perhaps TRBD1 (6 bases). The V and J ends lost 7 bases and 0 bases respectively, with 19 bases between them. Germline CDR1 is MGHRA and CDR2 is YSYEKL. The CDR3 spans 18 residues. DNA of the CDR3: TGCGCCAGCACCACACCCGGGACACTCGGCTCTGGGGCCAACGTCCTGACTTTC. Protein sequence: CASTTPGTLGSGANVLTF.

Written as DNA, the CDR3 is TGTGCCTGGGTGGGGACTAGCGGATTAGGAGAAACAGATACGCAGTATTTT. The encoded protein is CAWVGTSGLGETDTQYF. The V call is TRBV30, the J call TRBJ2-3; 11 nucleotides agree with TRBD2. The junction had 13 bases not matched to a gene; V was cut back by 5 bases and J by 3 bases. Germline assignment: CDR1 GTSNPN and CDR2 SVGIG (reference sequence). The CDR3 is made up of 17 amino acids. Full variable domain (missing parts from reference TRBV30 and TRBJ2-3): SQTIHQWPATLVQPVGSPLSLECTVEGTSNPNLYWYRQAAGRGLQLLFYSVGIGQISSEVPQNLSASRPQDRQFILSSKKLLLSDSGFYLCAWVGTSGLGETDTQYFGPGTRLTVL.

The table lists this clonotype with a count of one. In nucleotides, the CDR3 is TGTGCCAGCAGCTTAGGGGACCGGTGGAAAGCCGACGAGCAGTACTTC. This codes for CASSLGDRWKADEQYF. The chain joins TRBV7-9 to TRBJ2-7; either TRBD1 or TRBD2 may fit D (5 bases each). The CDR3 runs to 16 residues. CDR1 is SEHNR and CDR2 is FQNEAQ in the germline V gene (reference sequence). V was clipped by 1 base and J by 5 bases, with 18 bases between them.

In its sample, this clonotype was seen once. The V gene is TRBV27, the J gene TRBJ2-3; D gene ambiguous. Germline loops: CDR1 MNHEY, CDR2 SMNVEV (reference sequence). This CDR3 has 15 amino acids. Trimming cost V 8 bases and J 1 base, with 16 bases left between them. CDR3 sequence: CASRPLTRGTDTQYF. In DNA, the CDR3 is TGTGCCAGCCGCCCCCTTACCCGGGGCACAGATACGCAGTATTTT.

This rearrangement joins TRBV20-1 to TRBJ2-7; possible D gene TRBD2, 6 bases. V shed 7 bases and J shed 0 bases, with 13 bases lying between them. This CDR3 contains 13 residues. In germline, CDR1 is DFQATT, CDR2 SNEGSKA (reference sequence). CDR3 loop: CSGLARSSYEQYF. In DNA, the CDR3 is TGCAGTGGGCTAGCGAGGAGCTCCTACGAGCAGTACTTC.

The J gene is TRBJ1-2, the V gene TRBV27; 7 positions agree with TRBD1. The V segment lost 5 bases and the J segment 0 bases; nucleotides outside the gene matches: 6. Germline CDR1 MNHEY, CDR2 SMNVEV (reference sequence). The CDR3 covers 15 residues. CDR3 DNA: TGTGCCAGCAGTGGGACAGACTTAGCTAACTATGGCTACACCTTC. This translates into CASSGTDLANYGYTF.

The J gene is TRBJ2-5, the V gene TRBV29-1; TRBD2 matches 10 bases. The CDR3 runs 18 residues. From germline, CDR1 is SQVTM and CDR2 ANQGSEA. V gave up 0 bases and J gave up 0 bases; unmatched junction bases: 10. This CDR3 is CSVEDRSSGREYQETQYF. CDR3 in DNA: TGCAGCGTTGAAGATAGGTCTAGCGGGAGAGAGTACCAAGAGACCCAGTACTTC.

The V and J genes are TRBV5-1 and TRBJ2-7, with D tentatively TRBD1 or TRBD2 (6 bases each). Germline-derived CDR1 and CDR2 are SGHRS and YFSETQ. V was cut by 4 bases and J by 7 bases, with 18 bases left in between. The CDR3 is 14 amino acids. The CDR3 DNA reads as TGCGCCAGCAGCGCGGAGGGGGGTACGTGGGAGCAGTACTTC. Translation gives CASSAEGGTWEQYF.

The chain couples TRBV20-1 to TRBJ2-1; 8 bases map to TRBD2. This CDR3 contains 18 residues. J lost 8 bases, V lost 3 bases, and 21 bases had no gene match. Germline values: CDR1 DFQATT, CDR2 SNEGSKA (reference sequence). The CDR3 protein is CSASLAGRAYLHGDEQFF. CDR3 sequence (DNA): TGCAGTGCTAGTTTGGCCGGGAGGGCCTATTTACACGGCGATGAGCAGTTCTTC.

In DNA form, the CDR3 reads TGTGCCAGCAGCCACCTAGGGAGCTACGAGCAGTACTTC. As protein: CASSHLGSYEQYF. The J gene is TRBJ2-7, the V gene TRBV7-6, with a tentative D call TRBD2 (5 bases). There are 13 residues in the CDR3. V dropped 5 bases and J dropped 3 bases, with 11 bases sitting between them. Looked up from germline, CDR1 is SGHVS and CDR2 is FNYEAQ.

This chain connects TRBV19 to TRBJ1-1; TRBD1 is a possible D gene (5 bases). Germline V gene data show CDR1 as LNHDA and CDR2 as SQIVND (reference sequence). V was shortened by 4 bases and J by 1 base, with 13 bases between the two germline ends. This CDR3 region has 15 residues. Here the CDR3 DNA reads TGTGCCAGTAGTAAACCTCCGGGGCAGAACACTGAAGCTTTCTTT. This codes for CASSKPPGQNTEAFF. Drawing the rest from reference TRBV19 and TRBJ1-1, the complete variable domain is DGGITQSPKYLFRKEGQNVTLSCEQNLNHDAMYWYRQDPGQGLRLIYYSQIVNDFQKGDIAEGYSVSREKKESFPLTVTSAQKNPTAFYLCASSKPPGQNTEAFFGQGTRLTVV.

The V and J genes are TRBV9 and TRBJ2-7; 8 bases match TRBD2. Germline CDR1 reads SGDLS; CDR2 reads YYNGEE. This CDR3 is built from 17 residues. The junction had 11 bases not matched to a gene; V was cut back by 3 bases and J by 0 bases. The CDR3 is CASSGGPGLAGSYEQYF. DNA for the CDR3: TGTGCCAGCAGCGGCGGGCCCGGGCTAGCGGGCTCCTACGAGCAGTACTTC.

V and J are TRBV28 and TRBJ2-7; 8 nucleotides align to TRBD1. V was clipped by 7 bases and J by 7 bases; unmatched bases: 9. Per germline, CDR1 MDHEN and CDR2 SYDVKM. The CDR3 runs to 13 residues. CDR3 loop: CASIGTGIQEQYF. CDR3 DNA sequence: TGTGCCAGCATAGGGACAGGAATCCAAGAGCAGTACTTC.

Here the CDR3 reads CASSPTPLTQETQYF. The CDR3 nucleotides read TGTGCCAGCAGTCCGACCCCGCTGACCCAAGAGACCCAGTACTTC. The V gene is TRBV27, the J gene TRBJ2-5; D ambiguous. The CDR3 sequence is 15 residues long. The germline V gene encodes CDR1 MNHEY and CDR2 SMNVEV (reference sequence). V shed 5 bases and J shed 1 base, with 14 bases lying between them.

The J gene is TRBJ2-1, the V gene TRBV30, with 11 bases identical to TRBD1. Germline values: CDR1 GTSNPN, CDR2 SVGIG (reference sequence). V gave up 2 bases and J gave up 10 bases; unmatched junction bases: 7. The CDR3 runs 14 residues. CDR3 nucleotide sequence: TGTGCCTGGAGTCTCGGACAGGGGGCAGGGGAGCAGTTCTTC. Protein: CAWSLGQGAGEQFF.